This TCR beta chain was sequenced in a study of shared clonotypes between healthy human individuals. Turning to the study itself: Each donor had three CD4 naive, three CD4 memory, two CD8 naive and one CD8 memory plate.

The trim removed 8 bases at V and 10 bases at J, leaving 2 bases unmatched. CDR3 length: 12 residues. Germline-derived CDR1 and CDR2 are LNHDA and SQIVND (reference sequence). TCRdb keeps only in-frame clones here, not all; method: immunoSEQ multiplex PCR. There are over a million clones in the sample; 95% to 97% occur only once, and roughly 1.2% lies in the top ten. The V gene is TRBV19, the J gene TRBJ2-1; 13 bases agree with TRBD2. This TCR was sampled from a man younger than 40 in good health. Sequencing was done on a sample of naive CD4+ T cells sorted from blood. Specified subset: CD45RA+ positively selected. In DNA, the CDR3 is TGTGCCAGTGAGGGACTAGCGGGAGAGCAGTTCTTC. Encoded protein: CASEGLAGEQFF.